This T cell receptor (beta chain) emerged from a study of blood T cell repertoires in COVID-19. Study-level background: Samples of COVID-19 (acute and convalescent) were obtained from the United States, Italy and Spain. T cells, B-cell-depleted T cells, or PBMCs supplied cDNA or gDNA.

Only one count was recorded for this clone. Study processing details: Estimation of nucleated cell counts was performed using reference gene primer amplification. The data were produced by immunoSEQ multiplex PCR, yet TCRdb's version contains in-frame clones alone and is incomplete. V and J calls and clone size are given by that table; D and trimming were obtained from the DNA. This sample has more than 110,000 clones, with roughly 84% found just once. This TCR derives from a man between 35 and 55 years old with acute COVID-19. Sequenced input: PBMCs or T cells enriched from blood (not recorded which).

The CDR3, as DNA: TGTGCCAGCAGCTTCCCAAAGGGGGTCTCTGGAAACACCATATATTTT. Its translation is CASSFPKGVSGNTIYF. V usage is TRBV7-9 and J usage is TRBJ1-3; D might be TRBD1 (6 bases). The length of the CDR3 is 16 residues. The V and J ends lost 3 bases and 0 bases respectively, with 12 bases between them. Germline V lookup: CDR1 SEHNR, CDR2 FQNEAQ (reference sequence). The full variable domain, with the rest looked up from reference TRBV7-9 and TRBJ1-3, is DTGVSQNPRHKITKRGQNVTFRCDPISEHNRLYWYRQTLGQGPEFLTYFQNEAQLEKSRLLSDRFSAERPKGSFSTLEIQRTEQGDSAMYLCASSFPKGVSGNTIYFGEGSWLTVV.